Below, 19 T cell receptor beta chains from the same sample are listed, as sequenced in a study of blood T cell repertoires in COVID-19. Measured with immunoSEQ multiplex PCR; TCRdb has only the in-frame clones, and not every one. The sample lists 300,000 to 350,000 clones, roughly 90% occurring once. Sequenced sample: peripheral blood. The receptor set was obtained from a woman aged 40 to 49 with COVID-19, enrolled during active disease.

The chain has TRBV27 and TRBJ1-2, with 10 bases matching TRBD1. The CDR3 length is 15 residues. V was clipped by 6 bases and J by 4 bases; unmatched bases: 8. Germline lookup yields CDR1 MNHEY and CDR2 SMNVEV (reference sequence). CDR3 sequence: CASSKGGTGVYGYTF. The CDR3 DNA sequence: TGTGCCAGCAGCAAAGGAGGGACAGGGGTCTATGGCTACACCTTC.

This sequence joins TRBV5-5 and TRBJ1-4; 8 nucleotides agree with TRBD1. V lost 4 bases and J lost 0; bases outside the gene matches: 5. This CDR3 contains 16 residues. Germline V gives CDR1 SGHKS, CDR2 YYEKEE (reference sequence). Here the CDR3 reads CASSPGQGPTNEKLFF. CDR3 nucleotides: TGTGCCAGCAGCCCCGGACAGGGCCCAACTAATGAAAAACTGTTTTTT.

V and J are TRBV28 and TRBJ2-7, with D hard to call. Germline V gene lookup returns CDR1 MDHEN and CDR2 SYDVKM. The V end was cut by 2 bases, the J end by 1 base, with 6 bases between. The CDR3 has 13 residues. Written as DNA, the CDR3 is TGTGCCAGCAGTTTACTTAGATCCTACGAGCAGTACTTC. This codes for CASSLLRSYEQYF.

This chain uses TRBV24-1 with TRBJ2-3, with D unclear. CDR3 length: 15 residues. The ends were cut back, 5 bases at V and 0 bases at J, with 11 bases in the middle. Looked up from germline, CDR1 is KGHDR and CDR2 is SFDVKD. The CDR3 DNA follows: TGTGCCACCAGTGCAGGCAGAATGAGCACAGATACGCAGTATTTT. The encoded protein is CATSAGRMSTDTQYF.

This chain uses TRBV19 with TRBJ1-2, with unresolved D. V lost 5 bases, J lost 4 bases, and 14 bases lay in between. CDR1 LNHDA and CDR2 SQIVND come from the germline V gene (reference sequence). There are 14 residues in the CDR3. CDR3 in DNA: TGTGCCAGTAGTTCAGCGGGCACCTTCTATGGCTACACCTTC. Its protein product is CASSSAGTFYGYTF.

V is TRBV7-9 and J is TRBJ1-6; 10 bases fit TRBD1. V trimming: 1 base; J trimming: 4 bases; junction bases outside the gene matches: 4. Germline CDR1 reads SEHNR; CDR2 reads FQNEAQ (reference sequence). CDR3 length equals 17 residues. The CDR3 protein is CASSLGPDRGYNSPLHF. In nucleotides, the CDR3 is TGTGCCAGCAGCTTAGGCCCGGACAGGGGGTATAATTCACCCCTCCACTTT.

This clone was recorded only once. V is TRBV7-9 and J is TRBJ1-3; D possibly corresponds to TRBD1 (6 bases). Germline V gene sequence: CDR1 SEHNR, CDR2 FQNEAQ (reference sequence). This CDR3 region has 16 residues. V was trimmed by 8 bases and J by 7 bases, leaving 24 bases between them. The CDR3 DNA reads TGTGCCAGCGCATCGCCTCCAGGGGCTGTGATGAACACCATATATTTT. Its protein is CASASPPGAVMNTIYF.

V usage is TRBV4-2 and J usage is TRBJ1-2; D uncertain. V was shortened by 0 bases and J by 3 bases, with 20 bases between the two germline ends. Per the germline V gene, CDR1 is LGHNA and CDR2 is YNFKEQ. The CDR3 runs to 18 residues. For the CDR3, the DNA is TGTGCCAGCAGCCAAGACCTTAACGGTGGAGTCTCCTACTATGGCTACACCTTC. It encodes CASSQDLNGGVSYYGYTF.

The chain employs TRBV12-5 and TRBJ2-5, with 8 bases identical to TRBD1. Germline V lookup: CDR1 LGHNT, CDR2 FRNRAP. The CDR3 extends over 14 amino acids. V dropped 6 bases and J dropped 4; count of bases not matched to a gene: 7. The DNA of the CDR3 is TGTGCTAGTGGCATTACAGGGGGAGCAGAGACCCAGTACTTC. It codes for CASGITGGAETQYF.

The chain is built from TRBV4-1 and TRBJ2-7; the match to TRBD2 covers 8 bases. V gave up 0 bases and J gave up 5 bases; unmatched junction bases: 12. This CDR3 is built from 17 residues. CDR1 is MGHRA, CDR2 YSYEKL, per germline. CDR3 nucleotide sequence: TGCGCCAGCAGCCAAGATAGAACCGGGACTAGGATTAACGAGCAGTACTTC. Encoded protein: CASSQDRTGTRINEQYF.

The genes are TRBV27 and TRBJ2-1; 14 nucleotides agree with TRBD2. This CDR3 spans 15 amino acids. Looked up from germline, CDR1 is MNHEY and CDR2 is SMNVEV (reference sequence). With V trimmed by 3 bases and J by 15 bases, 10 bases remained unmatched. CDR3 nucleotides: TGTGCCAGCAGTTTCGGACTAGCGGGAGGCCTCCGTCTGTTCTTC. This sequence encodes CASSFGLAGGLRLFF.

The rearrangement joins TRBV18 to TRBJ2-7, with TRBD1 matching over 9 bases. The V and J ends lost 0 bases and 1 base, in that order; junction bases with no gene match: 1. The CDR3 covers 15 residues. CDR1 and CDR2 from the germline V gene are KGHSH and LQKENI. The CDR3 spells CASSPPGQGSYEQYF. CDR3 DNA sequence: TGTGCCAGCTCACCACCGGGACAGGGTTCCTACGAGCAGTACTTC. The entire variable domain, with the rest obtained from reference TRBV18 and TRBJ2-7, is as follows: NAGVMQNPRHLVRRRGQEARLRCSPMKGHSHVYWYRQLPEEGLKFMVYLQKENIIDESGMPKERFSAEFPKEGPSILRIQQVVRGDSAAYFCASSPPGQGSYEQYFGPGTRLTVT.

The CDR3 nucleotides are TGTGCCAGCTCGGCTTTGGGCAGGGTTGACGAGCAGTACTTC. Protein sequence: CASSALGRVDEQYF. This chain joins TRBV27 and TRBJ2-7; perhaps TRBD1 as D (5 bases). Germline loops: CDR1 MNHEY, CDR2 SMNVEV (reference sequence). V lost 8 bases to trimming and J lost 5 bases, with 19 bases between them. This CDR3 is built from 14 residues.

The CDR3 nucleotides are TGTGCCAGCAGCTTACAGGGGGGTGTCTACGAGCAGTACTTC. Translating it yields CASSLQGGVYEQYF. The chain joins TRBV7-8 to TRBJ2-7; the D gene is possibly TRBD1 (7 bases). CDR3 length: 14 amino acids. Trimming cost V 2 bases and J 3 bases, with 11 bases left between them. From germline, CDR1 is SGHVS and CDR2 FQNEAQ.

The chain recombines TRBV3-1 (or the pseudogene TRBV3-2) with TRBJ1-1, with 9 bases that match TRBD1. After removal of 3 bases from V and 4 bases from J, the junction contained 3 bases not matched to a gene. The length of the CDR3 is 14 residues. CDR1 and CDR2 from the germline V gene are LGHDT and YNNKEL (reference sequence). The CDR3 DNA reads TGTGCCAGCAGCCAGCCGACAGGGGGCACTGAAGCTTTCTTT. Encoded protein: CASSQPTGGTEAFF.

V and J are TRBV28 and TRBJ2-1; 8 bases match TRBD1. The germline V gene has CDR1 MDHEN and CDR2 SYDVKM. The ends lost 6 bases at V and 1 base at J; junction bases unmatched: 8. CDR3 length equals 16 residues. The CDR3 here is CASRSTGAVSYNEQFF. Here the CDR3 DNA reads TGTGCCAGCAGATCGACAGGGGCAGTTTCCTACAATGAGCAGTTCTTC. The full variable domain, its missing parts supplied by reference TRBV28 and TRBJ2-1, is DVKVTQSSRYLVKRTGEKVFLECVQDMDHENMFWYRQDPGLGLRLIYFSYDVKMKEKGDIPEGYSVSREKKERFSLILESASTNQTSMYLCASRSTGAVSYNEQFFGPGTRLTVL.

V is TRBV11-2 and J is TRBJ2-3, with 14 positions matching TRBD2. Trimming took 5 bases from V and 4 from J; bases not matched to a gene: 5. Germline CDR1 SGHAT, CDR2 FQNNGV. The length of the CDR3 is 16 residues. The CDR3 sequence: CASSPPGLAGADTQYF. The CDR3 DNA reads as TGTGCCAGCAGCCCGCCGGGACTAGCGGGAGCAGATACGCAGTATTTT.

The rearrangement joins TRBV6-2 or TRBV6-3 to TRBJ1-2; D is perhaps TRBD1 (6 bases). Germline V gene data show CDR1 as MNHEY and CDR2 as SVGEGT. The CDR3 sequence is 15 residues long. V lost 0 bases to trimming and J lost 5 bases, with 13 bases between them. CDR3 region: CASSYSPGVLYGYTF. The CDR3 DNA is TGTGCCAGCAGTTACTCGCCAGGGGTTTTATATGGCTACACCTTC.

V usage is TRBV11-2 and J usage is TRBJ1-2; no reliable D call. Germline lookup yields CDR1 SGHAT and CDR2 FQNNGV. The CDR3 covers 12 residues. Trimming left V 7 bases short and J 5 bases short, with 11 bases between. CDR3 nucleotides: TGTGCCAGCACCGGGAGGATTTATGGCTACACCTTC. It translates to CASTGRIYGYTF.